In this sample, the clone carrying this T cell receptor (beta chain) turned up a few times. Its cognate antigen is unknown. The extraction recovered at least 5.5 micrograms of total RNA per sample. CDR3 length: 20 residues. Germline CDR1 reads ENHRY; CDR2 reads SYGVKD. A sample-barcoded 5' primer and a J-beta primer mix were used in a second PCR of roughly 6 to 11 cycles. The template-switch adaptor was a 5' adaptor with 12 random nucleotides. It tagged each cDNA molecule. One entry per CDR3 protein, called by TCRdb with MiXCR from the 5' RACE reads. The data hold hundreds of thousands of distinct CDR3 sequences, with 20% to 30% observed a single time. This sample was included in a study of blood T cells in healthy people across ages. Whole-study findings and limits: Long-lived donors had more naive CD4+ cells and higher diversity than aged donors.

These same records also appear under a second study, on T cells of mothers and their children.

This chain uses TRBV10-3 with TRBJ2-5; TRBD2 aligns across 14 bases. The J call may be wrong; the DNA end is better matched by TRBJ2-7. Sequencing input: blood. The clonotype was recovered from a boy between 10 and 17 years old in good health. The chain's CDR3 is CAISESLGLAGEGLPYEQYF. The CDR3 coding sequence is TGTGCCATCAGTGAGTCGCTGGGACTAGCGGGAGAAGGCCTTCCCTACGAGCAGTACTTC.